Reported below is one T cell receptor (beta chain). No cognate antigen has been identified for it. Nothing much larger sits one base from this clone, and base qualities are not available. V and J are trimmed by 7 bases and 9 bases, and the gene matches miss 8 bases of the junction. From the cysteine up to the phenylalanine, the CDR3 has a length of 13 residues. The DNA shown is the 39-base CDR3, in frame from base 1. The germline V gene provides CDR1 MDHEN and CDR2 SYDVKM. These data originate in a study of T cell responses to AZD1222 COVID-19 vaccine (dated by TCRdb to the early 2020s). Concerning the study at large: AZD1222 recipients given second doses at about 4 weeks or at about 12 weeks were pooled, since spike-specific TCR depth and breadth were not found to differ between the two schedules. TCR sequencing was performed for 230 to 250 trial participants, of whom 207 were given two doses of AZD1222 and around 25 were given two doses of MenACWY control vaccine. Trial participants were enrolled by age into subgroups of 18-55, 56-69 and 70-plus years, and about 150, 27 and 61 TCR-sequenced participants, respectively, were included in these subgroups. The paper as a whole reports these results and caveats: Because no day 14 peak-response samples were available, the repertoires could be characterized only after the peak T cell response. Reportedly, close to half of the unique spike-specific TCRs recognized epitopes lying outside the regions that are mutated in the B.1.351 and B.1.1.7 variants. After two AZD1222 doses, both the breadth and the depth of spike-specific TCRs were significantly higher than at day 0 and than in MenACWY recipients. CD4 TCRs associated with the vaccine covered the entire spike protein, and the dominant responses were in regions 160-218 and 743-854. In the small 56-69-year group, the increase in depth fell short of significance, most likely because of low power. Most participants were white British and females outnumbered males, and the authors suggested that clonal diversity may have been underestimated. Conclusions about previously exposed vaccinees are limited because only five to seven AZD1222 recipients were SARS-CoV-2 seropositive at baseline.

Explained via the paper, the time point label denotes: baseline before first vaccination. Vaccinee samples were obtained from the UK trials COV001 and COV002, which included a single-blind randomized controlled phase 2/3 trial of AZD1222 (ChAdOx1 nCoV-19) in healthy adults. For TCRbeta chain sequencing, PBMC samples from trial participants were taken at day 0 and at day 28 after the second dose. The CDR3 regions of human TCRbeta chains were analyzed by immunosequencing. The original pipeline was this. Repertoire TCRs were matched against a reference library of SARS-CoV-2-specific TCRs generated with the MIRA antigen-specificity platform. Breadth meant the fraction of unique TCRs that were SARS-CoV-2-associated, whereas depth meant the fraction of total T cells that were SARS-CoV-2-associated. Using the MIRA data, every spike-specific TCR was mapped to the spike region that the TCR reacted to and assigned to either a CD4 or a CD8 class. Log10-transformed breadth and depth values were compared by one-way ANOVA with Sidak's multiple comparisons tests. This immuneACCESS table, as held by TCRdb, lists in-frame sequences with V and J called but not all clones. Of the missing ones, under half trace to an unresolved V gene in checked studies; the others have no known cause. Clone size and V and J calls were adopted from that table, with D and trimming inferred from the DNA. The sample table contains around 110,000 clones; only one count was recorded for approximately 92% of them. The ten biggest clones cover approximately 3.1% of the sample.

This TCR derives from an adult in good health. The chain is encoded by TRBV28 joined to TRBJ2-3; TRBD1 lines up with 9 middle nucleotides. The source material was peripheral blood, sampled on day 0 of AZD1222 vaccination. The nucleotide sequence reads TGTGCCAGCACCGTACCGGGACAGGGAACGCAGTATTTT. It specifies CASTVPGQGTQYF.